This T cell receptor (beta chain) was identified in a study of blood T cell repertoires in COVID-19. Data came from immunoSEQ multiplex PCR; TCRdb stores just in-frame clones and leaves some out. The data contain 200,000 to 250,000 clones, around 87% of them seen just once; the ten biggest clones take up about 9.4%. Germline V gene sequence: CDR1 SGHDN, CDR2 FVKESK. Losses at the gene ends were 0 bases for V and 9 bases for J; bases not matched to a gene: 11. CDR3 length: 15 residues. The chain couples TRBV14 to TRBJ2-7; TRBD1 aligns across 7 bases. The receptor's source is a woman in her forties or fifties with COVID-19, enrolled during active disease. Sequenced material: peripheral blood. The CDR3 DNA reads TGTGCCAGCAGCCAAGAAGGTCTCCACAGGGGATGGCAGTACTTC. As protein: CASSQEGLHRGWQYF.